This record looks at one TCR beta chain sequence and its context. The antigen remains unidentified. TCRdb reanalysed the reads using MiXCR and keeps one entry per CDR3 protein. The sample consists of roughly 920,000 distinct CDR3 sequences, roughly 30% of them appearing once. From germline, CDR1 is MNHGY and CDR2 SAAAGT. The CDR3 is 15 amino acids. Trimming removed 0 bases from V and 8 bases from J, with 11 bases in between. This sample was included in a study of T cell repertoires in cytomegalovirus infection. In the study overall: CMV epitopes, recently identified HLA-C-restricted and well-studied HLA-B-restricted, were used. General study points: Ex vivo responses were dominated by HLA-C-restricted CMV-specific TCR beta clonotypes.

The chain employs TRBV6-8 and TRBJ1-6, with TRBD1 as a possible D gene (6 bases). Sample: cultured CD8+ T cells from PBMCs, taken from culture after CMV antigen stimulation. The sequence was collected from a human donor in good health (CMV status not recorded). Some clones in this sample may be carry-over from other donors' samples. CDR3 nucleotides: TGTGCCAGCAGTTACTCACAGGGTTGGTATTCACCCCTCCACTTT. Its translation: CASSYSQGWYSPLHF.